This entry lists 25 T cell receptor beta chains sequenced from one sample in a study of molecular identifiers for immune sequencing clone quantification. TCRdb reanalysed the PCR reads using MiXCR and keeps one entry per CDR3 protein. The data show some 96,000 distinct CDR3 sequences, 20% to 25% seen once. The sample was naive CD8+ T cells from blood, with Jurkat cell RNA spiked in. Subset indicated: FACS-sorted CD8+CD4-CCR7+CD45RA+ naive T cells. The origin of the receptors is a human donor in good health. Some libraries in this study had Jurkat cell RNA spiked in.

This clonotype was seen at least ten times. The gene calls are TRBV6-2 or TRBV6-3 and TRBJ2-7, with unresolved D. The ends were cut back, 7 bases at V and 7 bases at J, with 14 bases in the middle. CDR3 size: 12 residues. In germline, CDR1 is MNHEY, CDR2 SVGEGT. This CDR3 is CASNDPGEEQYF. For the CDR3, the DNA is TGTGCCAGCAACGACCCGGGCGAAGAGCAGTACTTC.

For this clonotype: A much larger clone lies a single base off, so this may be a read error. The chain carries TRBV12-3 or TRBV12-4 and TRBJ1-1; TRBD1 aligns across 9 bases. This CDR3 spans 14 amino acids. CDR3 in DNA: TGTGCCAGCATCCCGACAGGGGGTGACACTGAAGCTTCCTTT. Translating gives CASIPTGGDTEASF.

The chain couples TRBV19 to TRBJ2-7; 7 nucleotides match TRBD1. Germline trimming cut 8 bases from V and 3 bases from J; bases unmatched to any gene: 10. This CDR3 region has 14 residues. Per germline, CDR1 LNHDA and CDR2 SQIVND (reference sequence). CDR3 protein: CASDPVTGIYEQYF. CDR3 nucleotide sequence: TGTGCCAGTGACCCCGTGACAGGGATCTACGAGCAGTACTTC. Combining the CDR3 with reference TRBV19 and TRBJ2-7 gives the whole variable domain DGGITQSPKYLFRKEGQNVTLSCEQNLNHDAMYWYRQDPGQGLRLIYYSQIVNDFQKGDIAEGYSVSREKKESFPLTVTSAQKNPTAFYLCASDPVTGIYEQYFGPGTRLTVT.

In this sample, this clonotype turned up a few times. The chain recombines TRBV5-4 with TRBJ2-1; the D is unclear. From germline, CDR1 is SGHNT and CDR2 YYREEE (reference sequence). CDR3 length: 13 amino acids. The V end lost 2 bases, the J end lost 10 bases, and 13 bases lay between the germline ends. This chain's CDR3 is CASSFRSGYEQFF. The CDR3 region has the DNA TGTGCCAGCAGCTTTCGTTCCGGGTACGAGCAGTTCTTC.

This clonotype was counted ten times or more. J is TRBJ2-7 and V is TRBV25-1, with a tentative D call TRBD1 (6 bases). The germline V and J ends were trimmed by 6 bases and 3 bases, with 6 bases remaining between them. This CDR3 comprises 11 residues. Germline CDR1 MGHDK, CDR2 SYGVNS. DNA of the CDR3: TGTGCCAGCAGACAGGGCTACGAGCAGTACTTC. It is translated as CASRQGYEQYF.

At least ten counts were recorded for this clonotype. The chain carries TRBV7-9 and TRBJ2-7; perhaps TRBD1 as D (5 bases). This CDR3 has 15 residues. The germline V gene has CDR1 SEHNR and CDR2 FQNEAQ (reference sequence). Trimming left V 1 base short and J 9 bases short, with 19 bases between. This CDR3 is CASSLDQGGVTVQYF. The DNA of the CDR3 is TGTGCCAGCAGCTTAGATCAGGGCGGTGTGACGGTGCAGTACTTC.

This clonotype was detected many times. The chain joins TRBV4-3 to TRBJ2-1; D might be TRBD2 (7 bases). The CDR3 is made up of 16 amino acids. The germline V gene encodes CDR1 LGHNA and CDR2 YSLEER. Trimming pared 0 bases from V and 0 bases from J, leaving 9 bases between. The CDR3 DNA follows: TGCGCCAGCAGCCAAGAGAGGGGGGGCTCCTACAATGAGCAGTTCTTC. As protein: CASSQERGGSYNEQFF.

The table lists this clonotype with many counts. J is TRBJ2-7 and V is TRBV4-1; TRBD1 might be the D (8 bases). This CDR3 spans 15 amino acids. Germline V lookup: CDR1 MGHRA, CDR2 YSYEKL. The V gene lost 4 bases and the J gene lost 4 bases, with 17 bases spanning the gap. The CDR3 protein is CASSPPTGEGYEQYF. The CDR3 DNA sequence: TGCGCCAGCAGCCCCCCGACAGGGGAGGGTTACGAGCAGTACTTC.

Of note for this clonotype: Being one base from a much bigger clone, this may be a read error. V and J are TRBV20-1 and TRBJ2-7; weak D call: TRBD2 (5 bases). The CDR3 is 13 residues long. Germline CDR1 is DFQATT and CDR2 is SNEGSKA (reference sequence). The CDR3 DNA reads TGCAGTTCTAGGGAGTCTAGCTACTACGAGCAGTACTTC. Its protein is CSSRESSYYEQYF.

For this clonotype: The junction differs from germline at one of its ends, possibly a read error. This CDR3 reads CGVESSGGLAGNTGELFF. As DNA, the CDR3 is TGCGGCGTTGAATCGTCTGGGGGGCTAGCGGGCAACACCGGGGAGCTGTTTTTT. The chain combines TRBV29-1 with TRBJ2-2, with 8 positions matching TRBD2. The CDR3 sequence is 18 residues long. The germline gives CDR1 SQVTM, CDR2 ANQGSEA.

V usage is TRBV14 and J usage is TRBJ2-7; the D is unclear. CDR3 length: 15 residues. Germline CDR1 reads SGHDN; CDR2 reads FVKESK. V lost 2 bases and J lost 5, with 16 bases in between. In DNA, the CDR3 is TGTGCCAGCAGCCAATCCCCAGCTAGGTCGGACGAGCAGTACTTC. This gives the protein CASSQSPARSDEQYF.

With respect to this clonotype: Since a much larger clone is just one base distant, this may be a read error. This CDR3 is missing its conserved last phenylalanine or tryptophan, likely due to a read error. V usage is TRBV5-6 and J usage is TRBJ2-3; D remains ambiguous. Germline V CDR1 and CDR2: SGHDT, YYEEEE. CDR3 size: 15 residues. Trimming took 0 bases from V and 2 from J, leaving 10 bases between them. CDR3 in amino acids: CASSLVPPDTDTQYS. The CDR3 nucleotides are TGTGCCAGCAGCTTGGTGCCGCCGGACACAGATACGCAGTATTCT.

This clonotype was recorded at least ten times. This chain links TRBV2 with TRBJ2-5; maybe TRBD2 (7 bases). The CDR3 length is 14 residues. From germline, CDR1 is SNHLY and CDR2 FYNNEI. V dropped 3 bases and J dropped 5 bases, with 13 bases sitting between them. DNA of the CDR3: TGTGCCAGCAGTGAGGGGGGGGCCGGGGAGACCCAGTACTTC. Its translation: CASSEGGAGETQYF.

As concerns this clonotype: The junction shows a germline mismatch at one end, possibly a read error. V gene TRBV12-3 or TRBV12-4 combines with J gene TRBJ2-7; possible D gene TRBD2, 5 bases. The CDR3 runs 13 residues. The CDR3 is CANSFAVGDEQYF. The CDR3 coding sequence is TGTGCCAACAGTTTTGCTGTGGGAGACGAGCAGTACTTC.

This clonotype was seen ten or more times. The V call is TRBV5-6, the J call TRBJ1-1; D might be TRBD1 (5 bases). The CDR3 is made up of 11 amino acids. In germline, CDR1 is SGHDT, CDR2 YYEEEE. Trimming stripped 7 bases from V and 11 bases from J, with 15 bases between. The DNA of the CDR3 is TGTGCCAGCGTAATTCGGGGGAAGGCTTTCTTT. It translates to CASVIRGKAFF.

This clonotype was recorded at least ten times. This chain joins TRBV20-1 and TRBJ2-5; TRBD2 aligns across 11 bases. V lost 4 bases to trimming and J lost 4 bases; unmatched junction nucleotides: 2. CDR3 size: 13 residues. CDR1 is DFQATT and CDR2 is SNEGSKA in the germline V gene (reference sequence). In DNA, the CDR3 is TGCAGTGCTATTGGACTAGCGGGAGAGACCCAGTACTTC. Translation gives CSAIGLAGETQYF.

Ten or more counts support this clonotype. This rearrangement joins TRBV28 to TRBJ2-7; tentative D call: TRBD1 (5 bases). The CDR3 sequence is 14 residues long. V dropped 5 bases and J dropped 0 bases, with 11 bases sitting between them. CDR1 is MDHEN, CDR2 SYDVKM, per germline. The CDR3 loop reads CASSLLDSSYEQYF. For the CDR3, the DNA is TGTGCCAGCAGTCTACTCGACAGCTCCTACGAGCAGTACTTC. Looking up the rest from reference TRBV28 and TRBJ2-7 gives the full variable domain: DVKVTQSSRYLVKRTGEKVFLECVQDMDHENMFWYRQDPGLGLRLIYFSYDVKMKEKGDIPEGYSVSREKKERFSLILESASTNQTSMYLCASSLLDSSYEQYFGPGTRLTVT.

This clonotype was picked up a small number of times. This CDR3 is CSAPFPGYNEQFF. The CDR3 nucleotides are TGCAGCGCTCCCTTCCCCGGCTACAATGAGCAGTTCTTC. V gene TRBV29-1 combines with J gene TRBJ2-1; no clear D gene. Trimming took 7 bases from V and 3 from J, leaving 13 bases between them. This CDR3 is 13 amino acids long. Germline V CDR1 and CDR2: SQVTM, ANQGSEA.

Concerning this clonotype: A much larger clone sits a single nucleotide away, making a read error possible. This chain connects TRBV7-3 to TRBJ2-3; possibly TRBD2 for D (5 bases). This CDR3 region has 16 residues. V was cut by 3 bases and J by 0 bases, with 13 bases left in between. The germline V gene has CDR1 SGHTA and CDR2 FQGTGA. The DNA for the CDR3 is TGTGCCAGCAGCTTCACGGGGATTTCTAGCACAGATACGCAGTATTTT. It yields the protein CASSFTGISSTDTQYF.

The sample holds a few counts of this clonotype. Since a much larger clone is just one base distant, this may be a read error. V gene TRBV5-1 combines with J gene TRBJ1-6, with 8 bases aligning to TRBD1. With 3 bases clipped from V and 11 bases from J, the junction kept 13 bases outside the gene matches. The CDR3 is 16 amino acids. Looked up from germline, CDR1 is SGHRS and CDR2 is YFSETQ. The CDR3 is CASSSLDRAWNTPLHF. The CDR3 bases are TGCGCCAGCAGCTCCTTGGACAGGGCGTGGAATACACCCCTCCACTTT.

The genes are TRBV12-3 or TRBV12-4 and TRBJ1-2, with 7 bases that match TRBD1. The junction had 12 bases not matched to a gene; V was cut back by 4 bases and J by 4 bases. CDR3 length equals 16 residues. The CDR3 loop is CASSSAWDRVGYGYTF. The DNA for the CDR3 is TGTGCCAGCAGTTCAGCCTGGGACAGAGTGGGCTATGGCTACACCTTC.

This rearrangement joins TRBV27 to TRBJ1-1; D is unclear. Between the trimmed V and J ends, which lost 11 bases and 7 bases, there was a span of 23 bases. The CDR3 is 14 residues long. In germline, CDR1 is MNHEY, CDR2 SMNVEV (reference sequence). This CDR3 is CARRLSFLGDEAFF. As DNA, the CDR3 is TGTGCCCGCCGTTTATCGTTTCTGGGTGATGAAGCTTTCTTT.

This clonotype was detected many times. The chain recombines TRBV20-1 with TRBJ2-7, with 10 bases lining up with TRBD2. Germline V lookup: CDR1 DFQATT, CDR2 SNEGSKA (reference sequence). J was trimmed by 4 bases and V by 1 base; bases with no gene match: 7. This CDR3 is 15 amino acids long. The CDR3 DNA sequence: TGCAGTGCTAGAGTCGGACTAGCGGTAGGGTACGAGCAGTACTTC. This sequence encodes CSARVGLAVGYEQYF.

This clonotype was seen repeatedly, ten times or more. V usage is TRBV7-9 and J usage is TRBJ1-5; TRBD1 might be the D (6 bases). This CDR3 contains 14 residues. Germline CDR1 is SEHNR and CDR2 is FQNEAQ (reference sequence). The V end was cut by 3 bases, the J end by 5 bases, with 11 bases between. Written as DNA, the CDR3 is TGTGCCAGCAGCTTTGGCGGGGGGCATCAGCCCCAGCATTTT. Protein sequence: CASSFGGGHQPQHF.

Regarding this clonotype: A much larger clone differs from this one at a single base, so this may be a read error. This sequence joins TRBV14 and TRBJ2-7; perhaps TRBD1 as D (6 bases). Germline loops: CDR1 SGHDN, CDR2 FVKESK. This CDR3 spans 13 amino acids. In DNA form, the CDR3 reads TGTGCCAGCAGCCAAACAGGGACCTACGAGCGGTACTTC. Translation gives CASSQTGTYERYF.